The 17 T cell receptor beta chains listed next were all sequenced from one sample in a study of T-cell memory formation after mild COVID-19. TCRdb passed the 5' RACE reads through MiXCR, listing each CDR3 protein once. The table has 290,000 or so distinct CDR3 sequences, just under 20% seen once. Material: PBMCs or a T cell subset sorted from them (not recorded which). These receptors all come from a man aged 18-30 years who had mild COVID-19 (a few samples of this study predate the infection). Cell type and time point are not known.

This chain's CDR3 is CASRQGPSSYGYTF. In nucleotides, the CDR3 is TGCGCCAGCAGGCAGGGTCCTTCATCCTATGGCTACACCTTC. This chain connects TRBV5-1 to TRBJ1-2; possible D gene TRBD1, 5 bases. CDR1 is SGHRS and CDR2 is YFSETQ in the germline V gene. Deletions cut 5 bases from V and 4 bases from J, with 15 bases between. The CDR3 sequence is 14 residues long.

The chain is built from TRBV5-6 and TRBJ2-1; D gene ambiguous. The CDR3 is 14 amino acids. V was cut by 0 bases and J by 2 bases, with 6 bases left in between. From germline, CDR1 is SGHDT and CDR2 YYEEEE. This CDR3 reads CASSLAWAYNEQFF. In nucleotides, the CDR3 is TGTGCCAGCAGCTTGGCCTGGGCCTACAATGAGCAGTTCTTC.

This clonotype was seen more than once but under ten times. The J gene is TRBJ2-1, the V gene TRBV4-2; 13 bases align to TRBD2. The CDR3 sequence is 20 residues long. Trimming removed 2 bases from V and 4 bases from J; junction bases left unmatched: 14. From germline, CDR1 is LGHNA and CDR2 YNFKEQ. The CDR3 loop is CASSQPEPGRTSGGYNEQFF. The DNA of the CDR3 is TGTGCCAGCAGCCAACCCGAGCCGGGGAGGACTAGCGGGGGTTACAATGAGCAGTTCTTC.

This clonotype occurred a few times. J is TRBJ2-7 and V is TRBV6-2 or TRBV6-3, with D perhaps TRBD1 (6 bases). With 1 base removed from V and 5 bases from J, the gap between germline ends came to 12 bases. CDR1 is MNHEY, CDR2 SVGEGT, per germline. This CDR3 has 14 amino acids. CDR3 amino acids: CASSYLGARHEQYV. The DNA for the CDR3 is TGTGCCAGCAGTTACTTGGGGGCAAGGCACGAGCAGTACGTC.

V usage is TRBV9 and J usage is TRBJ2-3; 8 bases agree with TRBD2. V was pared by 2 bases and J by 5 bases, with 7 bases of the junction left unmatched. Germline V CDR1 and CDR2: SGDLS, YYNGEE. The CDR3 has 15 amino acids. The chain's CDR3 is CASSVTGGFGDTQYF. The CDR3 DNA reads TGTGCCAGCAGCGTTACGGGGGGGTTTGGAGATACGCAGTATTTT.

This clonotype was counted only a few times. V usage is TRBV30 and J usage is TRBJ2-2; 7 bases agree with TRBD1. CDR1 is GTSNPN, CDR2 SVGIG, per germline (reference sequence). V lost 2 bases and J lost 7; bases outside the gene matches: 7. The CDR3 has 14 residues. As DNA, the CDR3 is TGTGCCTGGAGTCGGGGACAGTACCACGGGGAGCTGTTTTTT. Its protein product is CAWSRGQYHGELFF.

This clonotype was seen more than once but under ten times. The V call is TRBV12-3 or TRBV12-4, the J call TRBJ2-1; D perhaps matches TRBD2 (5 bases). The CDR3 totals 15 residues. The V and J ends lost 5 bases and 5 bases respectively, with 16 bases between them. This CDR3 is CASSEPGRAHNEQFF. CDR3 DNA: TGTGCCAGCAGTGAGCCGGGAAGAGCCCACAATGAGCAGTTCTTC.

The sample holds a few counts of this clonotype. The chain carries TRBV6-5 and TRBJ1-1; 7 bases fit TRBD1. Germline V gene data show CDR1 as MNHEY and CDR2 as SVGAGI. This CDR3 has 13 amino acids. The V segment lost 3 bases and the J segment 7 bases; nucleotides outside the gene matches: 5. As DNA, the CDR3 is TGTGCCAGCAGTTATTCCAACAGGGGTGAAGCTTTCTTT. Protein product: CASSYSNRGEAFF.

This clonotype has just a few counts. The rearrangement joins TRBV11-2 to TRBJ2-7; D gene ambiguous. The CDR3 is made up of 19 amino acids. V was shortened by 2 bases and J by 3 bases, with 26 bases between the two germline ends. The germline gives CDR1 SGHAT, CDR2 FQNNGV. For the CDR3, the DNA is TGTGCCAGCAGCTTACGACCGGTTACCTTCAGACGGTTAGACTACGAGCAGTACTTC. Its translation is CASSLRPVTFRRLDYEQYF.

The table lists this clonotype with a few counts. The chain carries TRBV10-3 and TRBJ2-7, with D hard to call. This CDR3 contains 14 residues. Trimming took 6 bases from V and 0 from J, leaving 12 bases between them. Germline CDR1 ENHRY, CDR2 SYGVKD. The DNA of the CDR3 is TGTGCCATCAGGAGATTCTCCGGCTCCTACGAGCAGTACTTC. This sequence encodes CAIRRFSGSYEQYF.

This clonotype was seen many times. The chain has TRBV7-9 and TRBJ1-2, with 7 bases lining up with TRBD1. The CDR3 extends over 13 amino acids. CDR1 is SEHNR, CDR2 FQNEAQ, per germline (reference sequence). Losses at the gene ends were 5 bases for V and 6 bases for J; bases not matched to a gene: 6. The CDR3: CASSPDRVHGYTF. Written as DNA, the CDR3 is TGTGCCAGCAGCCCTGACAGGGTCCATGGCTACACCTTC.

The rearrangement links TRBV20-1 to TRBJ2-7, with D possibly matching TRBD1 (8 bases). Per the germline V gene, CDR1 is DFQATT and CDR2 is SNEGSKA (reference sequence). The CDR3 has 15 residues. The germline V and J ends were trimmed by 5 bases and 3 bases, with 20 bases remaining between them. The CDR3 nucleotides read TGCAGTGCTCACAGGGGGGGGCAGAGCCGCTACGAGCAGTACTTC. The encoded protein is CSAHRGGQSRYEQYF.

This clonotype has only a few counts. The V call is TRBV7-9, the J call TRBJ2-5; D tentatively fits TRBD1 or TRBD2 (6 bases each). This CDR3 comprises 16 residues. From germline, CDR1 is SEHNR and CDR2 FQNEAQ (reference sequence). V lost 3 bases and J lost 5, with 19 bases in between. In nucleotides, the CDR3 is TGTGCCAGCAGCTTTACTCTCCGGGGGCTAAGGGAGACCCAGTACTTC. Protein product: CASSFTLRGLRETQYF.

This clonotype was counted a few times. This rearrangement joins TRBV7-2 to TRBJ2-3; 10 bases agree with TRBD2. Germline trimming cut 1 base from V and 1 base from J; bases unmatched to any gene: 8. The CDR3 contains 18 residues. Germline CDR1 reads SGHTA; CDR2 reads FQGNSA. CDR3 loop: CASSLVGPSGGGTDTQYF. In DNA form, the CDR3 reads TGTGCCAGCAGCTTAGTTGGCCCTAGCGGGGGAGGCACAGATACGCAGTATTTT.

The chain carries TRBV10-3 and TRBJ1-2; TRBD1 aligns across 8 bases. The V and J ends lost 5 bases and 4 bases, in that order; junction bases with no gene match: 12. Looked up from germline, CDR1 is ENHRY and CDR2 is SYGVKD. The CDR3 totals 16 residues. In DNA, the CDR3 is TGTGCCATCAGTCCTCAGGGGGCGACCGTTGGCTATGGCTACACCTTC. Its protein product is CAISPQGATVGYGYTF.

This clonotype has a handful of counts. The V gene is TRBV18, the J gene TRBJ1-2; tentatively, D is TRBD1 (5 bases). The V gene lost 5 bases and the J gene lost 5 bases, with 21 bases spanning the gap. Per the germline V gene, CDR1 is KGHSH and CDR2 is LQKENI. This CDR3 comprises 16 residues. The CDR3 bases are TGTGCCAGCTCATCAACACAGGACGCATATTGGTATGGCTACACCTTC. Translated: CASSSTQDAYWYGYTF.

The chain is built from TRBV24-1 and TRBJ1-5; 7 bases align to TRBD1. This CDR3 contains 16 residues. Unmatched junction bases numbered 9, after V lost 4 bases and J lost 4 bases. Germline assignment: CDR1 KGHDR and CDR2 SFDVKD. In nucleotides, the CDR3 is TGTGCCACCAGTGAGGCAACAGGGGTTTGGAATCAGCCCCAGCATTTT. Its protein product is CATSEATGVWNQPQHF.